This entry features one TCR beta chain sequence. TCRdb keeps only in-frame clones here, not all; method: immunoSEQ multiplex PCR. The sample lists 700,000 or so clones; approximately 83% were seen once. This record belongs to a study of shared T cell receptors in the human thymus. In addition, the sample was reused for a study of human thymus T cells. Per that paper: All donors were healthy Finnish infants who were undergoing corrective surgery to treat congenital heart defects. Thymic tissue was derived from resections collected during corrective heart surgery. V and J gene usage appeared biased in thymic and blood repertoires.

The TCR was taken from a girl under two years old with a congenital heart defect. Sequencing was carried out using thymocytes.

The CDR3 loop reads CASSLAVSNQPQHF. The CDR3 DNA reads TGTGCCAGCAGTTTGGCGGTTAGCAATCAGCCCCAGCATTTT. The chain couples TRBV27 to TRBJ1-5; D not certain. Trimming cost V 3 bases and J 0 bases, with 6 bases left between them. The germline V gene has CDR1 MNHEY and CDR2 SMNVEV (reference sequence). This CDR3 spans 14 amino acids.